This T cell receptor (beta chain) emerged from a study of regulatory T cells in long-lasting Graves disease. Broader study findings: Persistent disease was associated with favored TRBV28 usage and with favored use of TRBJ1-2 and TRBJ2-5.

This clonotype was seen ten or more times. Its antigen is still unknown. CDR3 regions were amplified by Arm-PCR using iRepertoire HTBI primers to build TCR beta libraries. From the multiplex PCR reads, TCRdb called clonotypes with MiXCR, one entry per CDR3 protein. The sample shows some 600,000 distinct CDR3 sequences, 15% to 20% of them seen only once. Time point indicated: newly diagnosed GD, antithyroid drugs for less than 3 months. Preparation of the TCR library used RNA extracted from PBMCs. V trimming: 1 base; J trimming: 4 bases; junction bases outside the gene matches: 8. Germline V lookup: CDR1 DFQATT, CDR2 SNEGSKA (reference sequence). The CDR3 runs 15 residues. This sample was also put to use in a study of T cells in Graves' hyperthyroidism and ophthalmopathy. That work states: Ophthalmopathy was model-predicted a median approximately 6.9 months pre-onset.

The sequencing used peripheral blood mononuclear cells (PBMCs), collected at new diagnosis, from a patient treated with antithyroid drugs. This sequence originates from a man aged 18 to 30 with Graves disease. The chain combines TRBV20-1 with TRBJ2-3; 7 bases line up with TRBD2. This chain's CDR3 is CSARVAAGAADTQYF. The CDR3 bases are TGCAGTGCTAGAGTAGCGGCGGGAGCCGCAGATACGCAGTATTTT.